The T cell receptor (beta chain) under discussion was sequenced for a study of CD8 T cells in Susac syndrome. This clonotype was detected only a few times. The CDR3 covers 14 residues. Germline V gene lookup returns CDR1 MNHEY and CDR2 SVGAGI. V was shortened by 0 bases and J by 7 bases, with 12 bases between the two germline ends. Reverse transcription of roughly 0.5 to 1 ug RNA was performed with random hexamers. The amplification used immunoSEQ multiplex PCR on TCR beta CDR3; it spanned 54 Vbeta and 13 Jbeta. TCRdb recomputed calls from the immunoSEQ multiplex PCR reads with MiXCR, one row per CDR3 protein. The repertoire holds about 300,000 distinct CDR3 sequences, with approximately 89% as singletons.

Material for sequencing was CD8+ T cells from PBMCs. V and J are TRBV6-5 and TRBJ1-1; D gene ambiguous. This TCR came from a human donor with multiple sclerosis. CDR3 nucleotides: TGTGCCAGCAGTTACTCGTTTGGGTACAGTGAAGCTTTCTTT. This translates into CASSYSFGYSEAFF.